The 17 T cell receptor beta chains in this list originate from one sample, sequenced in a study of blood T cells in healthy people across ages. Alongside a J-beta primer mix, a sample-barcoded 5' primer served in a second PCR lasting roughly 7 to 11 cycles. MiXCR was run by TCRdb on the 5' RACE reads, yielding one entry per CDR3 protein. The sample shows 450,000 to 600,000 distinct CDR3 sequences, over 25% of them seen only once. These data were likewise used in another study, on T cells of mothers and their children.

Sequenced material: blood. The receptors come from a boy aged 2 to 10 in good health.

This clonotype came up a few times. J is TRBJ2-5 and V is TRBV28, with 8 positions matching TRBD2. The CDR3 contains 21 residues. Unmatched junction bases numbered 25, after V lost 4 bases and J lost 3 bases. Germline CDR1 is MDHEN and CDR2 is SYDVKM. The CDR3 DNA reads as TGTGCCAGCAGTTGGCCGACAAAAGTTTTTTCGGCCAGGCGGGAGGAAGAGACCCAGTACTTC. Protein sequence: CASSWPTKVFSARREEETQYF.

The chain uses TRBV20-1 and TRBJ1-1; D may be TRBD1 (5 bases). The germline V and J ends were trimmed by 7 bases and 3 bases, with 12 bases remaining between them. The CDR3 is made up of 12 amino acids. Germline V gene data show CDR1 as DFQATT and CDR2 as SNEGSKA (reference sequence). The CDR3 spells CSGSRAYTEAFF. In nucleotides, the CDR3 is TGCAGTGGAAGCAGGGCGTACACTGAAGCTTTCTTT.

This rearrangement joins TRBV3-1 to TRBJ2-5; weak D call: TRBD1 (6 bases). The better agreement between TRBJ2-1 and the DNA end casts doubt on the J call. Germline CDR1 LGHDT, CDR2 YNNKEL (reference sequence). The CDR3 length is 16 residues. The chain's CDR3 is CASSLTPGHPTNEQFF. CDR3 coding DNA: TGTGCCAGCAGCCTTACTCCGGGACACCCGACCAATGAGCAGTTCTTC.

The genes are TRBV5-5 and TRBJ2-5; D not resolved. Germline V gene lookup returns CDR1 SGHKS and CDR2 YYEKEE (reference sequence). This CDR3 is built from 15 residues. V lost 2 bases to trimming and J lost 4 bases, with 15 bases between them. CDR3 region: CASSFNPRPLETQYF. The CDR3, as DNA: TGTGCCAGCAGCTTTAATCCCCGACCCCTAGAGACCCAGTACTTC.

This chain links TRBV5-1 with TRBJ2-1; 11 bases agree with TRBD2. CDR3 size: 14 residues. The germline gives CDR1 SGHRS, CDR2 YFSETQ. J lost 7 bases, V lost 4 bases, and 4 bases had no gene match. CDR3 DNA: TGCGCCAGCAGCCAGAGACTAGCGGGGAATGAGCAGTTCTTC. It encodes CASSQRLAGNEQFF.

The table lists this clonotype with a few counts. The J gene is TRBJ2-2, the V gene TRBV12-3 or TRBV12-4; 12 bases align to TRBD2. The CDR3 covers 16 residues. V lost 6 bases to trimming and J lost 3 bases; unmatched junction nucleotides: 5. The CDR3 region is CASRTSGRIDTGELFF. CDR3 DNA sequence: TGTGCCAGCAGAACTAGCGGGAGGATCGACACCGGGGAGCTGTTTTTT.

The rearrangement joins TRBV10-3 to TRBJ2-7; no clear D. This CDR3 is built from 13 residues. Germline CDR1 and CDR2: ENHRY and SYGVKD. Trimming shortened V by 10 bases and J by 3 bases, and 16 bases separated the two germline ends. The CDR3 DNA follows: TGTGCCACTGTAGAAGGGTCGATCTACGAGCAGTACTTC. Translating it yields CATVEGSIYEQYF.

This sequence joins TRBV12-3 or TRBV12-4 and TRBJ2-5; 8 bases are shared with TRBD1. Trimming at V came to 7 bases and at J to 4 bases, leaving 8 bases not matched to a gene. There are 14 residues in the CDR3. CDR3 DNA sequence: TGTGCCAGCATCCAGGGGGCTTCTAGAGAGACCCAGTACTTC. Its protein product is CASIQGASRETQYF.

The chain joins TRBV20-1 to TRBJ1-4; D remains unclear. CDR1 is DFQATT and CDR2 is SNEGSKA in the germline V gene (reference sequence). V was clipped by 4 bases and J by 3 bases, with 6 bases between them. The CDR3 contains 12 residues. The CDR3 spells CSAMGANEKLFF. CDR3 in DNA: TGCAGTGCTATGGGAGCTAATGAAAAACTGTTTTTT.

The gene calls are TRBV5-1 and TRBJ2-1; 7 bases map to TRBD2. The DNA matches TRBJ2-5 better at its end, which makes the J call doubtful. CDR3 length: 14 residues. From germline, CDR1 is SGHRS and CDR2 YFSETQ. The CDR3 reads CASSLEEGGETQYF. CDR3 bases: TGCGCCAGCAGCTTGGAAGAGGGAGGGGAGACCCAGTACTTC.

This clonotype showed up just a few times. The V gene is TRBV10-2, the J gene TRBJ2-2, with D possibly being TRBD2 (7 bases). The CDR3 consists of 13 residues. CDR1 is WSHSY and CDR2 is SAAADI in the germline V gene. Trimming pared 8 bases from V and 3 bases from J, leaving 10 bases between. CDR3 sequence: CASGGGYTGELFF. CDR3 nucleotides: TGCGCCAGCGGGGGGGGCTACACCGGGGAGCTGTTTTTT.

The chain links TRBV3-1 to TRBJ1-2, with D hard to call. Trimming took off 2 bases at V and 8 bases at J, with 18 bases between the two ends. Germline V lookup: CDR1 LGHDT, CDR2 YNNKEL (reference sequence). The CDR3 has 15 amino acids. The CDR3 reads CASSQKSKIRVGYTF. CDR3 bases: TGTGCCAGCAGCCAAAAATCCAAGATCCGTGTGGGCTACACCTTC.

In its sample, this clonotype was seen a few times. CDR3 in DNA: TGCGCCAGCAGCGTAGGGACAGGGGAAAATGGCTACACCTTC. This codes for CASSVGTGENGYTF. The chain joins TRBV5-1 to TRBJ1-2; 10 positions match TRBD1. The J segment lost 6 bases and the V segment lost 4 bases, leaving 6 bases of the junction unmatched. Germline V gives CDR1 SGHRS, CDR2 YFSETQ. CDR3 length: 14 residues.

The rearrangement joins TRBV6-6 to TRBJ1-2; D gene ambiguous. The CDR3 loop spans 14 amino acids. CDR1 is MNHNY and CDR2 is SVGAGI in the germline V gene (reference sequence). With 8 bases removed from V and 1 base from J, the gap between germline ends came to 14 bases. The CDR3 region has the DNA TGTGCCAGCTTCGGGCAGCTTATTAACTATGGCTACACCTTC. This gives the protein CASFGQLINYGYTF.

V and J are TRBV12-3 or TRBV12-4 and TRBJ2-1; 8 bases align to TRBD1. V shed 7 bases and J 8 bases; nucleotides not matched to a gene: 1. The CDR3 is 11 amino acids. The CDR3, as DNA: TGTGCCAGCAACAGGGGGGATGAGCAGTTCTTC. This translates into CASNRGDEQFF.

In the case of this clonotype: A junction end diverges from the germline sequence, so it may reflect a read error. This chain links TRBV20-1 with TRBJ2-1, with TRBD2 matching 11 bases. Germline CDR1 reads DFQATT; CDR2 reads SNEGSKA (reference sequence). The CDR3 loop spans 16 amino acids. CDR3 protein: CGAHGTSGHERNEQFF. The CDR3 bases are TGCGGTGCGCACGGGACTAGCGGCCACGAGAGGAATGAGCAGTTCTTC.

Points on this clonotype: One end of the junction does not line up with germline, which may come from a read error. The V call is TRBV12-3 or TRBV12-4, the J call TRBJ2-5, with 8 bases aligning to TRBD2. This CDR3 spans 11 amino acids. The CDR3 sequence is CASSSGRVAGF. CDR3 nucleotides: TGTGCCAGCAGTTCCGGCCGGGTAGCGGGATTC.